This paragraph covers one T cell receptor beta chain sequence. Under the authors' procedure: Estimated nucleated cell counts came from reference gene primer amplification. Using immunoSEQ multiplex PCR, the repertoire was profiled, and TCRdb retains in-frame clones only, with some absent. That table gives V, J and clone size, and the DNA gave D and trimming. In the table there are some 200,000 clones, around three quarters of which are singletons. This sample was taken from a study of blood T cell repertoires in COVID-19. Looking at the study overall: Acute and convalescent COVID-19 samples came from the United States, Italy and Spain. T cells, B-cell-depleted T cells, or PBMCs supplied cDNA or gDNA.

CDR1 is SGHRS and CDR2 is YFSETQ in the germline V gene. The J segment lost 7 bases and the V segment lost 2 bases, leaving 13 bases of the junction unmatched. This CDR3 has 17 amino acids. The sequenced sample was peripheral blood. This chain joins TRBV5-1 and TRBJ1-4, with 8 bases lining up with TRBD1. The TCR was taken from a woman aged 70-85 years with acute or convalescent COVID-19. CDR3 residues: CASSFQGARSRGEKLFF. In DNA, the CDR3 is TGCGCCAGCAGCTTCCAGGGGGCGCGTTCCCGCGGTGAAAAACTGTTTTTT. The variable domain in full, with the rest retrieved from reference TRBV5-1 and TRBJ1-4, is KAGVTQTPRYLIKTRGQQVTLSCSPISGHRSVSWYQQTPGQGLQFLFEYFSETQRNKGNFPGRFSGRQFSNSRSEMNVSTLELGDSALYLCASSFQGARSRGEKLFFGSGTQLSVL.